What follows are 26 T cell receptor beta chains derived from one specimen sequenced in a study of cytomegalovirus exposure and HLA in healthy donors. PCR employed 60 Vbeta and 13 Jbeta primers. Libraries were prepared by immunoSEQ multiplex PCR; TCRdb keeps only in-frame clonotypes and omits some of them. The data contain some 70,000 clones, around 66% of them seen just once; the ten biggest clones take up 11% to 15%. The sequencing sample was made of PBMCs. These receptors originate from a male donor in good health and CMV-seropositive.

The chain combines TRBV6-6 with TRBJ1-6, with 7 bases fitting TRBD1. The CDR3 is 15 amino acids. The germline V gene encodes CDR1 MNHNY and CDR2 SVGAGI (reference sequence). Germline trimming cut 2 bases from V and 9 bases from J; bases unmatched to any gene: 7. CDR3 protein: CASSYDGQVGSPLHF. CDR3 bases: TGTGCCAGCAGTTACGACGGACAGGTTGGTTCACCCCTCCACTTT.

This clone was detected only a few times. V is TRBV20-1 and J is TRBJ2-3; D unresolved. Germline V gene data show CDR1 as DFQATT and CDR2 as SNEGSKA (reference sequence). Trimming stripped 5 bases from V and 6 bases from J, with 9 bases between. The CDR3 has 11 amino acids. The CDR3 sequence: CSAFRSDTQYF. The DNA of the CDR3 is TGCAGTGCTTTCCGTTCGGATACGCAGTATTTT.

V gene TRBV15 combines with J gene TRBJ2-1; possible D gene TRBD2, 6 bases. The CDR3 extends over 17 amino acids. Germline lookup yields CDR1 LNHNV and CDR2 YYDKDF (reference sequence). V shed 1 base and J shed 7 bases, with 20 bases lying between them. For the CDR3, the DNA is TGTGCCACCAGCAGAGCCCCACCGGGACTCGTCGGTAATGAGCAGTTCTTC. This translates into CATSRAPPGLVGNEQFF.

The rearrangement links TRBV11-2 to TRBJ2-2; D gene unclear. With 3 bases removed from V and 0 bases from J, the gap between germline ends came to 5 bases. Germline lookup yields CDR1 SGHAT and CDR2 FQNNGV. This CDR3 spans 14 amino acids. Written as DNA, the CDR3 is TGTGCCAGCAGCTTGGGCGCGAACACCGGGGAGCTGTTTTTT. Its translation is CASSLGANTGELFF.

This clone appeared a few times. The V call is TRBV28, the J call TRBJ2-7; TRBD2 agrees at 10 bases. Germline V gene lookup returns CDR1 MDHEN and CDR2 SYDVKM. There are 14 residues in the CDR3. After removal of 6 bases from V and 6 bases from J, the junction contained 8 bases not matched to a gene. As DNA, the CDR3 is TGTGCCAGCAGCAGGCTAGCGGGAGTATCCGAGCAGTACTTC. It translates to CASSRLAGVSEQYF.

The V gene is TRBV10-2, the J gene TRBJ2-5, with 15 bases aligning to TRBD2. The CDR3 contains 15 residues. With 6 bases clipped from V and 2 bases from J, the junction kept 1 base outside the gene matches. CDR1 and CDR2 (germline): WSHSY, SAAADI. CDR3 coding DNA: TGCGCCAGCAGCGGACTAGCGGGGGGGCAAGAGACCCAGTACTTC. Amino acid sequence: CASSGLAGGQETQYF.

The CDR3 nucleotides read TGCGCCAGCAGCGAACAGGGGATCGCCGGGGAGCTGTTTTTT. Translated: CASSEQGIAGELFF. The J gene is TRBJ2-2, the V gene TRBV5-1; 7 bases are a match to TRBD1. The germline gives CDR1 SGHRS, CDR2 YFSETQ. The V and J ends lost 4 bases and 6 bases, in that order; junction bases with no gene match: 6. The CDR3 loop spans 14 amino acids.

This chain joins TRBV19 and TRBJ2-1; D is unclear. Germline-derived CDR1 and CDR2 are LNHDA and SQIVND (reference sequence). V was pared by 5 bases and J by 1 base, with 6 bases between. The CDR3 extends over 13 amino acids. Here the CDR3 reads CASSSFSYNEQFF. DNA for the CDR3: TGTGCCAGTAGTTCGTTTTCCTACAATGAGCAGTTCTTC.

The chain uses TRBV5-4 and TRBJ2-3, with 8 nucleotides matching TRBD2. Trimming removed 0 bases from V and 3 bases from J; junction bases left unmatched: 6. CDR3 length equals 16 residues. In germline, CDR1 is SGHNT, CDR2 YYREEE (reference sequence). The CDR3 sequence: CASSLGFGGGTDTQYF. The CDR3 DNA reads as TGTGCCAGCAGCTTGGGATTCGGGGGGGGAACAGATACGCAGTATTTT.

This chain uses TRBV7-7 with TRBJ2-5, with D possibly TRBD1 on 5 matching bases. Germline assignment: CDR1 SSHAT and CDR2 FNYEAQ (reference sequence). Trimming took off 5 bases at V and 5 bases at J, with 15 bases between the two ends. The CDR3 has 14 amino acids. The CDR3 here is CASSPSGSGETQYF. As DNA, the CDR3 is TGTGCCAGCAGCCCCTCAGGGTCGGGTGAGACCCAGTACTTC. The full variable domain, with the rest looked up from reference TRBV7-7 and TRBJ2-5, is GAGVSQSPRYKVTKRGQDVTLRCDPISSHATLYWYQQALGQGPEFLTYFNYEAQPDKSGLPSDRFSAERPEGSISTLTIQRTEQRDSAMYRCASSPSGSGETQYFGPGTRLLVL.

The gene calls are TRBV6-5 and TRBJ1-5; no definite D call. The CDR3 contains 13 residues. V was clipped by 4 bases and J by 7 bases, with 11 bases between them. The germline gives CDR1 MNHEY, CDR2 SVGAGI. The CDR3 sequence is CASSSIGSQPQHF. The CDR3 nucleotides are TGTGCCAGCAGTTCAATAGGGAGCCAGCCCCAGCATTTT.

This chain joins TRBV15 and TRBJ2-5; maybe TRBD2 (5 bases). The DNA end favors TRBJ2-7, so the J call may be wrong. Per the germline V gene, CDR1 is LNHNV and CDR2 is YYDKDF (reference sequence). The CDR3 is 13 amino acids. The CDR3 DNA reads TGTGCCACCAGCAGAGTGTCGGCGGGCGAGCAGTACTTC. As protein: CATSRVSAGEQYF.

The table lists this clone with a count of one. DNA of the CDR3: TGCGCCAGCAGCCGCGATCCCCCACAGGGGAACACTGAAGCTTTCTTT. This codes for CASSRDPPQGNTEAFF. The chain has TRBV4-1 and TRBJ1-1, with a possible D match to TRBD1 (6 bases). This CDR3 spans 16 amino acids. Trimming pared 4 bases from V and 1 base from J, leaving 16 bases between. In germline, CDR1 is MGHRA, CDR2 YSYEKL.

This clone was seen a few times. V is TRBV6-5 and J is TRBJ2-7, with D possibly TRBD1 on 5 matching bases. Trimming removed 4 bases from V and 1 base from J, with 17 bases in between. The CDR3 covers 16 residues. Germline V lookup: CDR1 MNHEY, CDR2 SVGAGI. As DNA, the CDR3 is TGTGCCAGCAGTTTCGTACAGGAGTCAAGATCCTACGAGCAGTACTTC. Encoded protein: CASSFVQESRSYEQYF.

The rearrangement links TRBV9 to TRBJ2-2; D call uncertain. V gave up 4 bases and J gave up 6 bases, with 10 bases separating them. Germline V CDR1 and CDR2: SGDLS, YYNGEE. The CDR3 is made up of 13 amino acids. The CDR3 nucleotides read TGTGCCAGCAGCCTCCTCAGCGCCGGGGAGCTGTTTTTT. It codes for CASSLLSAGELFF.

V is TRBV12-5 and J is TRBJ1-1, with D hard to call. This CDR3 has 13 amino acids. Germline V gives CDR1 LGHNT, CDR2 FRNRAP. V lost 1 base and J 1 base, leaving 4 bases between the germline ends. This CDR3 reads CASGLDRNTEAFF. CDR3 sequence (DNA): TGTGCTAGTGGTTTGGACAGGAACACTGAAGCTTTCTTT.

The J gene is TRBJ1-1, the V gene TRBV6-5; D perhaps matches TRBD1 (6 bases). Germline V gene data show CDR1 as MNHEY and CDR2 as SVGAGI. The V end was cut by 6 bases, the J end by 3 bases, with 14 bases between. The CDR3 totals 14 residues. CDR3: CASRRGGADTEAFF. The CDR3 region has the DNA TGTGCCAGCAGGCGTGGGGGGGCCGACACTGAAGCTTTCTTT.

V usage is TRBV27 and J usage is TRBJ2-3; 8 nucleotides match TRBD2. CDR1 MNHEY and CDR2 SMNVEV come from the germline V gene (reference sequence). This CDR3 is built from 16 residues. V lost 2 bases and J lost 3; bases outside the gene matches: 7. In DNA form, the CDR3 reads TGTGCCAGCAGTTTAGTCGCGGGGGGTTGGACAGATACGCAGTATTTT. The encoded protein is CASSLVAGGWTDTQYF.

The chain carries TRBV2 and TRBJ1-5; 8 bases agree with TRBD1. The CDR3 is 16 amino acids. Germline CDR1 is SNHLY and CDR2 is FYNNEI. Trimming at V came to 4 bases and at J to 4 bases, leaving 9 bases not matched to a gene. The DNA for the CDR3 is TGTGCCAGCAGTGGCCTTACAGGGGGGCTAAATCAGCCCCAGCATTTT. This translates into CASSGLTGGLNQPQHF. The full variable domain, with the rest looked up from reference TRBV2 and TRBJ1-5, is EPEVTQTPSHQVTQMGQEVILRCVPISNHLYFYWYRQILGQKVEFLVSFYNNEISEKSEIFDDQFSVERPDGSNFTLKIRSTKLEDSAMYFCASSGLTGGLNQPQHFGDGTRLSIL.

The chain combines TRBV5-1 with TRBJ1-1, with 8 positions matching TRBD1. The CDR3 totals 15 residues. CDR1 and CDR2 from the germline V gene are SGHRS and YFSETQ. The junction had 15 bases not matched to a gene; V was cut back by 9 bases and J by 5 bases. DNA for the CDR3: TGCGCCACCTCCATGGGGACAGGTGGAGGGACTGAAGCTTTCTTT. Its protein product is CATSMGTGGGTEAFF.

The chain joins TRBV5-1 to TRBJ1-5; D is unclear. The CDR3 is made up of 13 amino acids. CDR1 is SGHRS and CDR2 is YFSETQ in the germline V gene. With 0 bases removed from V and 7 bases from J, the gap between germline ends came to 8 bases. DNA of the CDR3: TGCGCCAGCAGCTTGGCCCCCCAACAGCCCCAGCATTTT. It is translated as CASSLAPQQPQHF.

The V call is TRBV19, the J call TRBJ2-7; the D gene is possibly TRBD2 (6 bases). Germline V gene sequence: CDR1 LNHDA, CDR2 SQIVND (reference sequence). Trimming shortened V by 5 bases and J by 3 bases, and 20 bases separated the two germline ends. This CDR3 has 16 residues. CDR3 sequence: CASSRGTGTTFYEQYF. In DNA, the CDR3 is TGTGCCAGTAGTCGGGGGACCGGGACGACTTTCTACGAGCAGTACTTC.

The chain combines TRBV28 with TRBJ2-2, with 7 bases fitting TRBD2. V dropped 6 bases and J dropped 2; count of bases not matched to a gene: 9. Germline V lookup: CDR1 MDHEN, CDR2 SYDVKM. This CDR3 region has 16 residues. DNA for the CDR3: TGTGCCAGCAGCTCAGCGGGGAACCCTAACACCGGGGAGCTGTTTTTT. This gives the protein CASSSAGNPNTGELFF.

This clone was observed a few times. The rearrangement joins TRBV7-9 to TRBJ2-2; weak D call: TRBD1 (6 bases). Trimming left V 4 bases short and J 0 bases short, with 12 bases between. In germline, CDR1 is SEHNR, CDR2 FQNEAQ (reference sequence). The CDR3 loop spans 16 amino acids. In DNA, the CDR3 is TGTGCCAGCAGCTATTGGGACACCTCGAACACCGGGGAGCTGTTTTTT. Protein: CASSYWDTSNTGELFF. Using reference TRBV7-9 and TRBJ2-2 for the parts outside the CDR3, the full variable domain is DTGVSQNPRHKITKRGQNVTFRCDPISEHNRLYWYRQTLGQGPEFLTYFQNEAQLEKSRLLSDRFSAERPKGSFSTLEIQRTEQGDSAMYLCASSYWDTSNTGELFFGEGSRLTVL.

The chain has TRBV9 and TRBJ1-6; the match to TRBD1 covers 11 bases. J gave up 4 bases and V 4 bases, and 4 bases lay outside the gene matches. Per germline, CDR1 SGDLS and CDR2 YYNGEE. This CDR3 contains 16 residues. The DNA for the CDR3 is TGTGCCAGCAGCTTCCGGGACAGGGGGTATAATTCACCCCTCCACTTT. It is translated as CASSFRDRGYNSPLHF.

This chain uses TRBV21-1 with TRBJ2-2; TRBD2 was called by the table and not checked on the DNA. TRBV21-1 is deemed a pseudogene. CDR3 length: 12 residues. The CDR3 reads CASSPRFWELFF. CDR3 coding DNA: TGTGCCAGCAGCCCGCGGTTCTGGGAGCTGTTTTTT.